A selection of T cell receptor beta chains follows, all from one sample in a study of tumor-infiltrating lymphocytes in glioblastoma multiforme. TCRdb re-called the multiplex PCR reads with MiXCR, one entry per CDR3 protein. This sample carries roughly 15,000 distinct CDR3 sequences, under 85% of them seen once, and the ten largest clones take 30% to 45%. Input material: brain tumor tissue. All receptors come from a male donor with glioblastoma. Each CDR3 is given without its conserved first and last residue.

v_gene: TRBV11-3; j_gene: TRBJ2-4; CDR3aa: ASSHRQGPAKNIQY
v_gene: TRBV11-3; j_gene: TRBJ2-2; CDR3aa: ASSLMTTDTAELF
v_gene: TRBV20-1; j_gene: TRBJ1-2; CDR3aa: SARRDSVNYGCT
v_gene: TRBV10-3; j_gene: TRBJ1-2; CDR3aa: AISDPTPPWEYGYT
v_gene: TRBV11-1; j_gene: TRBJ2-3; CDR3aa: ASSRATPGTDTQY
v_gene: TRBV11-2; j_gene: TRBJ2-7; CDR3aa: ASSWDGGTPTYEQY
v_gene: TRBV11-2; j_gene: TRBJ2-3; CDR3aa: ASSGRQGAEDTQY
v_gene: TRBV29-1; j_gene: TRBJ1-2; CDR3aa: SFEWVTWPYGYT
v_gene: TRBV30; j_gene: TRBJ2-2; CDR3aa: AWSVKGNTGELF
v_gene: TRBV11-2; j_gene: TRBJ2-3; CDR3aa: ASSPRGSTDTQY
v_gene: TRBV11-2; j_gene: TRBJ2-2; CDR3aa: ASSFWNVTGELF
v_gene: TRBV10-2; j_gene: TRBJ2-7; CDR3aa: ASSVRAAYEQY
v_gene: TRBV7-9; j_gene: TRBJ2-7; CDR3aa: PSTPTAGGYEQY
v_gene: TRBV20-1; j_gene: TRBJ2-7; CDR3aa: SVLGQSGEQY
v_gene: TRBV19; j_gene: TRBJ1-1; CDR3aa: ASSPGQIGAEAF
v_gene: TRBV11-2; j_gene: TRBJ2-7; CDR3aa: ATSLGHVGEQY
v_gene: TRBV4-2; j_gene: TRBJ1-4; CDR3aa: ASSRTRWDRATNEKLF
v_gene: TRBV11-2; j_gene: TRBJ2-1; CDR3aa: ASSLSPTYEQF
v_gene: TRBV20-1; j_gene: TRBJ1-4; CDR3aa: NVRDEDEKPF
v_gene: TRBV11-2; j_gene: TRBJ2-1; CDR3aa: VSGSYRGNEQF
v_gene: TRBV11-3; j_gene: TRBJ2-3; CDR3aa: ASSLRSTDTQY
v_gene: TRBV11-1; j_gene: TRBJ2-2; CDR3aa: ASNLIATDNGELF
v_gene: TRBV6-2/TRBV6-3; j_gene: TRBJ1-2; CDR3aa: ASSPYEPSRRGYT
v_gene: TRBV11-2; j_gene: TRBJ1-2; CDR3aa: ASSLIGPGSGYT
v_gene: TRBV11-2; j_gene: TRBJ2-1; CDR3aa: AGSPGACTYNEQF
v_gene: TRBV7-9; j_gene: TRBJ2-1; CDR3aa: ASSKTSGANNEQF
v_gene: TRBV14; j_gene: TRBJ2-1; CDR3aa: AGSLPGLTSYNGQF
v_gene: TRBV11-2; j_gene: TRBJ2-1; CDR3aa: ASSLERSNEQF
v_gene: TRBV29-1; j_gene: TRBJ2-1; CDR3aa: STRDVCSYNGQF
v_gene: TRBV29-1; j_gene: TRBJ1-2; CDR3aa: SVWEQGAGYT
v_gene: TRBV20-1; j_gene: TRBJ2-3; CDR3aa: SARVPPVPDPLGGPTDTQY
v_gene: TRBV12-3/TRBV12-4; j_gene: TRBJ2-5; CDR3aa: ASSFEGGPKETQY
v_gene: TRBV12-3/TRBV12-4; j_gene: TRBJ2-1; CDR3aa: ASSLWLAGGGEQF
v_gene: TRBV11-2; j_gene: TRBJ2-1; CDR3aa: ASSLDRGEQF
v_gene: TRBV1; j_gene: TRBJ1-1; CDR3aa: TSSPQAGTEMNTEAF
v_gene: TRBV6-1; j_gene: TRBJ2-7; CDR3aa: ASSQDRGGYEQY
v_gene: TRBV6-5; j_gene: TRBJ2-1; CDR3aa: ASSYVPGFGEQF
v_gene: TRBV29-1; j_gene: TRBJ2-2; CDR3aa: SIEDLFGGAPVTGELL
v_gene: TRBV4-1; j_gene: TRBJ1-6; CDR3aa: ASQNLASEVSPIH
v_gene: TRBV11-2; j_gene: TRBJ2-1; CDR3aa: AGSLGLAGVSPEQF
v_gene: TRBV29-1; j_gene: TRBJ2-7; CDR3aa: SVGPGNREQY
v_gene: TRBV2; j_gene: TRBJ2-7; CDR3aa: ASGELGNYEQY
v_gene: TRBV7-9; j_gene: TRBJ1-4; CDR3aa: ASSLRLENEKLF
v_gene: TRBV20-1; j_gene: TRBJ2-7; CDR3aa: SARAPAVVRKQY
v_gene: TRBV12-3/TRBV12-4; j_gene: TRBJ1-1; CDR3aa: ASREGGRGTEAF
v_gene: TRBV20-1; j_gene: TRBJ2-4; CDR3aa: SARDPDRGTLKPKNIQY
v_gene: TRBV4-1; j_gene: TRBJ1-6; CDR3aa: AGRNLASWVSPLH
v_gene: TRBV11-3; j_gene: TRBJ2-7; CDR3aa: ASSLSMGYGQY
v_gene: TRBV6-5; j_gene: TRBJ1-3; CDR3aa: ASSIQGDGNTIY
v_gene: TRBV10-2; j_gene: TRBJ2-5; CDR3aa: ASSGGLQETQY
v_gene: TRBV6-6; j_gene: TRBJ2-7; CDR3aa: ASRTTGPGYEQY